This T cell receptor (beta chain) appears in the sequencing data of a study of shared clonotypes between healthy human individuals. CDR1 is SGHNT and CDR2 is YENEEA in the germline V gene. V gave up 5 bases and J gave up 7 bases; unmatched junction bases: 10. There are 15 residues in the CDR3. This table comes from immunoSEQ multiplex PCR, and its TCRdb copy is limited to in-frame clones, with some not included. The sample lists fewer than 600,000 clones, 60% to 80% occurring once. The table lists this clone with a few counts. The sequenced sample was PBMCs. The sequence was obtained from a woman between 40 and 55 years old in good health. Some clones in this sample may be carry-over from other donors' samples. The V and J genes are TRBV11-3 and TRBJ2-2; 7 bases line up with TRBD1. CDR3 residues: CASSPARAGGGELFF. CDR3 sequence (DNA): TGTGCCAGCAGCCCAGCGCGGGCAGGGGGCGGGGAGCTGTTTTTT.